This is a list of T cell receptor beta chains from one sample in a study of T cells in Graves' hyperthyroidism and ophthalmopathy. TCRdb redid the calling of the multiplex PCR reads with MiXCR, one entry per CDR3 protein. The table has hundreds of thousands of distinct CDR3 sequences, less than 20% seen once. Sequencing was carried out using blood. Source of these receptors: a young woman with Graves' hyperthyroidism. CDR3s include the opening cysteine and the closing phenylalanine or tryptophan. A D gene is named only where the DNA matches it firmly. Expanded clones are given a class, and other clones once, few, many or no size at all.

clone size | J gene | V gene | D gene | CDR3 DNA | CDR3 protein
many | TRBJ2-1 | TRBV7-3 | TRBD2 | TGTGCCAGCAGCGCGTATACCACGGGACTAGATCACAATGAGCAGTTCTTC | CASSAYTTGLDHNEQFF
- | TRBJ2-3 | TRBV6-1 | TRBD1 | TGTGCCAGCACCCCGTTTAGGGGGCTCCAGGGAGATACGCAGTATTTT | CASTPFRGLQGDTQYF
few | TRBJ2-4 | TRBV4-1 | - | TGCGCCAGCAGCCAAGTAGACCAGAAAAACATTCAGTACTTC | CASSQVDQKNIQYF
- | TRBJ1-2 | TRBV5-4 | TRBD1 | TGTGCCAGCAGCCGTGACAGGGGGCAGGGTAGCTACACCTTC | CASSRDRGQGSYTF
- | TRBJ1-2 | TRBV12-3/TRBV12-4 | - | TGTGCCAGCAGTTTGACCAGGAACTATGGCTACACCTTC | CASSLTRNYGYTF
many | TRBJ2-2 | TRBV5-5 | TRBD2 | TGTGCCAGCAGCCGAAGCGGGGAAAACACCGGGGAGCTGTTTTTT | CASSRSGENTGELFF
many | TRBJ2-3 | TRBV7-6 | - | TGTGCCAGCAGCTTAGGCGGACAGCCCACAGATACGCAGTATTTT | CASSLGGQPTDTQYF
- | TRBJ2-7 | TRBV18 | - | TGTGCCAGCTCACCAATGCCCGGGATCAACCACGAGCAGTACTTC | CASSPMPGINHEQYF
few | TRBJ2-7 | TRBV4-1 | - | TGCGCCAGCAGCCAAGAAAGCCGGGGACTCCTACTCGGCGAGCAGTACTTC | CASSQESRGLLLGEQYF
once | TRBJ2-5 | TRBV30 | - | TGTGCCTGGAGCGCAAGACAGTTAGAGACCCAGTACTTC | CAWSARQLETQYF
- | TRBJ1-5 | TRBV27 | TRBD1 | TGTGCCAGCAGCCACGACAGGGGGCAGCAGCCCCAGCATTTT | CASSHDRGQQPQHF
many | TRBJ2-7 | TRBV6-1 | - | TGTGCCAGCAGTGAAGCGAGACCCGGTTGGCGGAGCTCCTACGAGCAGTACTTC | CASSEARPGWRSSYEQYF
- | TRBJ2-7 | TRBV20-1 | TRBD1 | TGCAGTGCTACTGGGACAGGGCGAGGGTCCTACGAGCAGTACTTC | CSATGTGRGSYEQYF
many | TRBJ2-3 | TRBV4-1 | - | TGCGCCAGCAGCCAGTTGCAGGGGGGTACAGATACGCAGTATTTT | CASSQLQGGTDTQYF
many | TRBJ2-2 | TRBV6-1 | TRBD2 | TGTGCCAGCAGTTATGGACGGGAGGGCTACCGGGAGCTGTTTTTT | CASSYGREGYRELFF
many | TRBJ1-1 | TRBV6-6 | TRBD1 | TGTGCCAGCAGTTACGGCGGACAGGGGGTCACTGAAGCTTTCTTT | CASSYGGQGVTEAFF
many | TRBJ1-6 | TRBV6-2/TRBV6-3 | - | TGTGCCAGCAGTGGGCTCGGGAGGGGAGAATCACCCCTCCACTTT | CASSGLGRGESPLHF
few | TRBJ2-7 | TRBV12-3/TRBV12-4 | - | TGTGCCAGCAGAGGGACTCTAGCTTGGAACGAGCAGTACTTC | CASRGTLAWNEQYF
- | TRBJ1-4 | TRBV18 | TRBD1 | TGTGCCAGCTCACCTCAGGGGACAGGGGGCGCGGACGAAAAACTGTTTTTT | CASSPQGTGGADEKLFF
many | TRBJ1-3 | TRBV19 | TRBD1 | TGTGCCAGTAGCGGACAGGGGAGGACAAACACCATATATTTT | CASSGQGRTNTIYF
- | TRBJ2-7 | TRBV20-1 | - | TGCAGTGCTAGTAAGGCCAGTTACTACGAGCAGTACTTC | CSASKASYYEQYF
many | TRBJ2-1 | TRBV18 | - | TGTGCCAGCACCGGCGGGGGCGCCACCAATGAGCAGTTCTTC | CASTGGGATNEQFF
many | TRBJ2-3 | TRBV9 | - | TGTGCCAGCAGCGTAGCGGGGGCGGGCTCCCCGCTACTGACAGATACGCAGTATTTT | CASSVAGAGSPLLTDTQYF
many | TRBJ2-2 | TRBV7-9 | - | TGTGCCAGCAGCTCCCCGGAGGGCGGGACCGGGGAGCTGTTTTTT | CASSSPEGGTGELFF
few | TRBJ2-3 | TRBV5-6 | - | TGTGCCAGCAGCTTGGACTCTGACCCCTTTGGCACAGATACGCAGTATTTT | CASSLDSDPFGTDTQYF
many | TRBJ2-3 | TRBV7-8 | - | TGTGCCAGCAGCCCTAGGGGGAGGCGGACGCAGTATTTT | CASSPRGRRTQYF
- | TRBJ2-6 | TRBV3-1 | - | TGTGCCAGCAGCCTCGCTGGTGGGGGGGCGCTCGGGGCCAACGTCCTGACTTTC | CASSLAGGGALGANVLTF
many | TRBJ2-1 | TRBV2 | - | TGTGCCAGCAGTGGCAACAGCGGTACCCTCTACAATGAGCAGTTCTTC | CASSGNSGTLYNEQFF
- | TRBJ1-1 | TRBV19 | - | TGTGCCAGTAGGCGGGATGCCACTGAAGCTTTCTTT | CASRRDATEAFF
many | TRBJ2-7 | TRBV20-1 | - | TGCAGTGCGGGCCCCGGCTCCTACGAGCAGTACTTC | CSAGPGSYEQYF
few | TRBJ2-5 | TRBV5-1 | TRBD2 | TGCGCCAGCAGCTTGGCCATGATAGCGGGGGGGCTGGAGACCCAGTACTTC | CASSLAMIAGGLETQYF
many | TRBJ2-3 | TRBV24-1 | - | TGTGCCACCAGTGCACGGGGGGCCGGGAATACGCAGTATTTT | CATSARGAGNTQYF
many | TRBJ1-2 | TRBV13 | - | TGTGCCAGCAGCTTAGGCCGATTTGGCTACACCTTC | CASSLGRFGYTF
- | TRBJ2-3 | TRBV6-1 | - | TGTGCTTCCGAACATCAGGGGGGCGGTACGCAGTATTTT | CASEHQGGGTQYF
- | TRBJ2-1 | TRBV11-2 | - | TGTGCCAGCAGCCTGGGGACTCCGAACAATGAGCAGTTCTTC | CASSLGTPNNEQFF
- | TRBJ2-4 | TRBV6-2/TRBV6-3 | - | TGTGCCAGCAGTTACTCCCCGGAGGGGGCCAAAAACATTCAGTACTTC | CASSYSPEGAKNIQYF
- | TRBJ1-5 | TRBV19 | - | TGTGCCAGTAAGGGGATACAGGAAAGTAGGCATCAGCCCCAGCATTTT | CASKGIQESRHQPQHF
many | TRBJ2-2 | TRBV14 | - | TGTGCCAGCAGCCAAGGACCCAGGGAGCTGTTTTTT | CASSQGPRELFF
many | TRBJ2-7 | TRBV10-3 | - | TGTGCCATCAGTGATTATCAGGGTTCCTACGAGCAGTACTTC | CAISDYQGSYEQYF